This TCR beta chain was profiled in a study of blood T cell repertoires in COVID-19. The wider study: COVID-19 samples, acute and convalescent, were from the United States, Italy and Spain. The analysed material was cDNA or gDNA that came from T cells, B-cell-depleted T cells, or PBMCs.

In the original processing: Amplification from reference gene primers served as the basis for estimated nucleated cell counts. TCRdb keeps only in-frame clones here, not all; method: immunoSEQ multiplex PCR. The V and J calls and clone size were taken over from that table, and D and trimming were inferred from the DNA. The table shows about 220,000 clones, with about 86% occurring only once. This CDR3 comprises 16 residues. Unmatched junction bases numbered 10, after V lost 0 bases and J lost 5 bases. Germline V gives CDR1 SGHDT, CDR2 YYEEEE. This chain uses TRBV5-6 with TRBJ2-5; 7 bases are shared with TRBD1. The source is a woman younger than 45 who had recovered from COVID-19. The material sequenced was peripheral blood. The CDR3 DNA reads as TGTGCCAGCAGCTTGGGGCGGGCCAGGGGGTATGAGACCCAGTACTTC. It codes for CASSLGRARGYETQYF. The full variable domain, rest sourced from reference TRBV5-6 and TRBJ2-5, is DAGVTQSPTHLIKTRGQQVTLRCSPKSGHDTVSWYQQALGQGPQFIFQYYEEEERQRGNFPDRFSGHQFPNYSSELNVNALLLGDSALYLCASSLGRARGYETQYFGPGTRLLVL.